The rows below give T cell receptor beta chains drawn from one sample of a study of vaccination effects on CD4 cells after COVID-19. TCRdb's copy holds only in-frame clones and misses some; the assay was immunoSEQ multiplex PCR. The table shows 30,000 to 35,000 clones, with about two thirds occurring only once. The antigens these receptors bind are not known. The specimen comprised CD4+ T cells from PBMCs cultured with a peptide pool, sampled before COVID-19 vaccination. All receptors derive from a human donor who had a prior SARS-CoV-2 infection. Both conserved end residues are part of each CDR3. A D gene is named only where the DNA matches it firmly. Only some rows state a clone size, as once, few, many or a class for expanded clones.

CDR3 length: 18
clone size: .
V gene: TRBV5-4
D gene: TRBD2
J gene: TRBJ2-1
CDR3 protein: CASSFGPKRGGSYNEQFF
CDR3 DNA: TGTGCCAGCAGCTTCGGTCCGAAGCGGGGCGGGTCCTACAATGAGCAGTTCTTC

CDR3 length: 17
clone size: .
V gene: TRBV11-3
D gene: .
J gene: TRBJ2-2
CDR3 protein: CASSSTGFWGNTGELFF
CDR3 DNA: TGTGCCAGCAGCTCGACCGGCTTTTGGGGGAACACCGGGGAGCTGTTTTTT

CDR3 length: 15
clone size: many
V gene: TRBV2
D gene: TRBD2
J gene: TRBJ2-7
CDR3 protein: CASSGGLAGGQEQYF
CDR3 DNA: TGTGCCAGCAGTGGTGGACTAGCGGGGGGGCAGGAGCAGTACTTC

CDR3 length: 19
clone size: .
V gene: TRBV27
D gene: TRBD1
J gene: TRBJ1-2
CDR3 protein: CASSLLYRSRQGFNYGYTF
CDR3 DNA: TGTGCCAGCAGTTTATTGTATAGAAGCCGACAGGGATTTAACTATGGCTACACCTTC

CDR3 length: 14
clone size: once
V gene: TRBV28
D gene: .
J gene: TRBJ2-7
CDR3 protein: CASSFAGATVEQYF
CDR3 DNA: TGTGCCAGCAGTTTCGCAGGGGCGACGGTTGAGCAGTACTTC

CDR3 length: 15
clone size: .
V gene: TRBV6-2/TRBV6-3
D gene: TRBD1
J gene: TRBJ1-5
CDR3 protein: CASSPTGVGNQPQHF
CDR3 DNA: TGTGCCAGCAGCCCCACAGGGGTAGGCAATCAGCCCCAGCATTTT

CDR3 length: 13
clone size: .
V gene: TRBV18
D gene: .
J gene: TRBJ1-1
CDR3 protein: CASCQIMNTEAFF
CDR3 DNA: TGTGCCAGTTGTCAGATCATGAACACTGAAGCTTTCTTT

CDR3 length: 16
clone size: .
V gene: TRBV7-2
D gene: TRBD2
J gene: TRBJ2-2
CDR3 protein: CASSPRLAGGPGELFF
CDR3 DNA: TGTGCCAGCAGCCCGCGACTAGCGGGAGGGCCCGGGGAGCTGTTTTTT

CDR3 length: 17
clone size: once
V gene: TRBV14
D gene: .
J gene: TRBJ2-2
CDR3 protein: CASSQDDRGRNTGELFF
CDR3 DNA: TGTGCCAGCAGCCAAGATGACCGGGGGCGAAACACCGGGGAGCTGTTTTTT

CDR3 length: 16
clone size: once
V gene: TRBV4-2
D gene: TRBD2
J gene: TRBJ2-5
CDR3 protein: CASSLGLADNQETQYF
CDR3 DNA: TGTGCCAGCAGCCTGGGACTAGCGGACAACCAAGAGACCCAGTACTTC

CDR3 length: 13
clone size: once
V gene: TRBV19
D gene: .
J gene: TRBJ2-3
CDR3 protein: CASSIRIGDTQYF
CDR3 DNA: TGTGCCAGTAGTATTCGTATAGGTGATACGCAGTATTTT

CDR3 length: 15
clone size: .
V gene: TRBV24-1
D gene: TRBD2
J gene: TRBJ2-1
CDR3 protein: CATQLAGGTYNEQFF
CDR3 DNA: TGTGCCACCCAGCTGGCGGGAGGTACGTACAATGAGCAGTTCTTC

CDR3 length: 15
clone size: .
V gene: TRBV5-6
D gene: TRBD1
J gene: TRBJ2-1
CDR3 protein: CASSSSGQVYNEQFF
CDR3 DNA: TGTGCCAGCAGCTCGAGTGGACAGGTTTACAATGAGCAGTTCTTC

CDR3 length: 11
clone size: .
V gene: TRBV20-1
D gene: TRBD1
J gene: TRBJ1-6
CDR3 protein: CSAGTGDSLHF
CDR3 DNA: TGCAGTGCTGGAACAGGGGATTCACTCCACTTT

CDR3 length: 15
clone size: .
V gene: TRBV5-1
D gene: .
J gene: TRBJ2-5
CDR3 protein: CASSWNSGNQETQYF
CDR3 DNA: TGCGCCAGCAGCTGGAATAGCGGTAACCAAGAGACCCAGTACTTC

CDR3 length: 15
clone size: once
V gene: TRBV5-5
D gene: .
J gene: TRBJ2-1
CDR3 protein: CASSNSGGQYNEQFF
CDR3 DNA: TGTGCCAGCAGCAATAGCGGAGGCCAATACAATGAGCAGTTCTTC

CDR3 length: 15
clone size: .
V gene: TRBV5-1
D gene: TRBD2
J gene: TRBJ2-5
CDR3 protein: CASSLRLGGLETQYF
CDR3 DNA: TGCGCCAGCAGCTTGAGGCTGGGGGGGTTGGAGACCCAGTACTTC

CDR3 length: 13
clone size: .
V gene: TRBV7-3
D gene: .
J gene: TRBJ1-6
CDR3 protein: CASSFTPNSPLHF
CDR3 DNA: TGTGCCAGCAGCTTCACTCCTAATTCACCCCTCCACTTT

CDR3 length: 15
clone size: .
V gene: TRBV7-2
D gene: TRBD1
J gene: TRBJ2-2
CDR3 protein: CASSSYRGLGGELFF
CDR3 DNA: TGTGCCAGCAGCAGCTACAGGGGGCTCGGCGGGGAGCTGTTTTTT

CDR3 length: 16
clone size: .
V gene: TRBV27
D gene: TRBD1
J gene: TRBJ1-2
CDR3 protein: CASGHQGAFSNYGYTF
CDR3 DNA: TGTGCCAGCGGTCATCAGGGGGCGTTTTCTAACTATGGCTACACCTTC

CDR3 length: 14
clone size: .
V gene: TRBV9
D gene: .
J gene: TRBJ1-5
CDR3 protein: CASSRDTSNQPQHF
CDR3 DNA: TGTGCCAGCAGCCGGGACACTAGCAATCAGCCCCAGCATTTT

CDR3 length: 12
clone size: .
V gene: TRBV5-6
D gene: .
J gene: TRBJ1-3
CDR3 protein: CASSIPGNTIYF
CDR3 DNA: TGTGCCAGCAGCATACCGGGAAACACCATATATTTT

CDR3 length: 13
clone size: .
V gene: TRBV5-1
D gene: .
J gene: TRBJ1-2
CDR3 protein: CASSLVGDYGYTF
CDR3 DNA: TGCGCCAGCAGCTTGGTCGGGGACTATGGCTACACCTTC

CDR3 length: 17
clone size: .
V gene: TRBV6-4
D gene: TRBD2
J gene: TRBJ2-7
CDR3 protein: CASSFGLAGAPTYEQYF
CDR3 DNA: TGTGCCAGCAGTTTTGGACTAGCGGGGGCCCCCACCTACGAGCAGTACTTC

CDR3 length: 13
clone size: once
V gene: TRBV5-6
D gene: .
J gene: TRBJ2-7
CDR3 protein: CASSFLSRWEQYF
CDR3 DNA: TGTGCCAGCAGCTTCTTATCAAGGTGGGAGCAGTACTTC

CDR3 length: 16
clone size: .
V gene: TRBV5-1
D gene: TRBD1
J gene: TRBJ2-2
CDR3 protein: CASSLEAGGRTGELFF
CDR3 DNA: TGCGCCAGCAGCTTGGAGGCAGGGGGCCGGACCGGGGAGCTGTTTTTT

CDR3 length: 14
clone size: .
V gene: TRBV5-1
D gene: TRBD1
J gene: TRBJ1-1
CDR3 protein: CASTRDRGNTEAFF
CDR3 DNA: TGCGCCAGCACCCGGGACAGGGGGAACACTGAAGCTTTCTTT

CDR3 length: 17
clone size: .
V gene: TRBV18
D gene: .
J gene: TRBJ1-3
CDR3 protein: CASTDNGGAQSGNTIYF
CDR3 DNA: TGTGCCAGCACGGACAACGGGGGGGCGCAATCTGGAAACACCATATATTTT

CDR3 length: 13
clone size: .
V gene: TRBV6-5
D gene: .
J gene: TRBJ1-1
CDR3 protein: CASTTFRGTEAFF
CDR3 DNA: TGTGCCAGCACTACCTTCCGTGGGACTGAAGCTTTCTTT

CDR3 length: 12
clone size: few
V gene: TRBV3-1/TRBV3-2
D gene: .
J gene: TRBJ2-7
CDR3 protein: CASSPQGYEQYF
CDR3 DNA: TGTGCCAGCAGCCCGCAGGGTTACGAGCAGTACTTC

CDR3 length: 15
clone size: .
V gene: TRBV10-3
D gene: .
J gene: TRBJ2-1
CDR3 protein: CAISAQGFSYNEQFF
CDR3 DNA: TGTGCCATCAGCGCACAGGGATTCTCCTACAATGAGCAGTTCTTC

CDR3 length: 15
clone size: .
V gene: TRBV5-8
D gene: TRBD1
J gene: TRBJ2-5
CDR3 protein: CASSRTGTGGKTQYF
CDR3 DNA: TGTGCCAGCAGCCGGACCGGGACAGGGGGGAAGACCCAGTACTTC

CDR3 length: 15
clone size: .
V gene: TRBV5-6
D gene: TRBD2
J gene: TRBJ2-5
CDR3 protein: CASSFVAGVGETQYF
CDR3 DNA: TGTGCCAGCAGCTTCGTAGCGGGAGTAGGAGAGACCCAGTACTTC

CDR3 length: 15
clone size: .
V gene: TRBV5-4
D gene: TRBD2
J gene: TRBJ2-7
CDR3 protein: CASSGPGGLKYEQYF
CDR3 DNA: TGTGCCAGCAGCGGGCCGGGGGGGTTGAAATACGAGCAGTACTTC

CDR3 length: 15
clone size: .
V gene: TRBV5-5
D gene: .
J gene: TRBJ2-1
CDR3 protein: CASSLGHRAYNEQFF
CDR3 DNA: TGTGCCAGCAGCTTGGGACACAGGGCCTACAATGAGCAGTTCTTC

CDR3 length: 12
clone size: .
V gene: TRBV6-5
D gene: .
J gene: TRBJ2-7
CDR3 protein: CAAGIHTYEQYF
CDR3 DNA: TGTGCCGCGGGGATTCACACCTACGAGCAGTACTTC

CDR3 length: 15
clone size: .
V gene: TRBV5-1
D gene: .
J gene: TRBJ1-1
CDR3 protein: CASSLLGSRNTEAFF
CDR3 DNA: TGCGCCAGCAGCTTGTTGGGGTCACGGAACACTGAAGCTTTCTTT

CDR3 length: 16
clone size: .
V gene: TRBV27
D gene: TRBD2
J gene: TRBJ2-5
CDR3 protein: CASSSPTGTSSVTQYF
CDR3 DNA: TGTGCCAGCAGTTCCCCTACCGGGACTAGTAGTGTGACCCAGTACTTC

CDR3 length: 14
clone size: .
V gene: TRBV5-6
D gene: .
J gene: TRBJ2-7
CDR3 protein: CASSLLGPPYEQYF
CDR3 DNA: TGTGCCAGCAGCTTGTTGGGGCCACCCTACGAGCAGTACTTC

CDR3 length: 11
clone size: .
V gene: TRBV27
D gene: .
J gene: TRBJ1-1
CDR3 protein: CASIWGEEAFF
CDR3 DNA: TGTGCCAGCATCTGGGGAGAAGAAGCTTTCTTT

CDR3 length: 16
clone size: once
V gene: TRBV19
D gene: TRBD2
J gene: TRBJ2-3
CDR3 protein: CAVASGRINDADTQYF
CDR3 DNA: TGTGCCGTTGCCAGCGGGAGAATCAATGACGCAGATACGCAGTATTTT

CDR3 length: 17
clone size: .
V gene: TRBV6-2/TRBV6-3
D gene: TRBD2
J gene: TRBJ2-7
CDR3 protein: CASSYLTLAGVAYEQYF
CDR3 DNA: TGTGCCAGCAGTTACCTAACCCTAGCGGGAGTAGCCTACGAGCAGTACTTC

CDR3 length: 13
clone size: .
V gene: TRBV19
D gene: .
J gene: TRBJ1-5
CDR3 protein: CASSILGGQPQHF
CDR3 DNA: TGTGCCAGTAGTATTTTAGGGGGACAGCCCCAGCATTTT

CDR3 length: 15
clone size: .
V gene: TRBV7-8
D gene: .
J gene: TRBJ1-1
CDR3 protein: CASRKGPDRDTEAFF
CDR3 DNA: TGTGCCAGCAGAAAAGGTCCGGATAGGGACACTGAAGCTTTCTTT

CDR3 length: 16
clone size: once
V gene: TRBV18
D gene: .
J gene: TRBJ1-2
CDR3 protein: CASSPSRGRAGDGYTF
CDR3 DNA: TGTGCCAGCTCACCGAGTCGAGGGAGGGCTGGAGATGGCTACACCTTC

CDR3 length: 15
clone size: .
V gene: TRBV7-8
D gene: TRBD1
J gene: TRBJ1-1
CDR3 protein: CASQDRGQLNTEAFF
CDR3 DNA: TGTGCCAGTCAGGACAGGGGGCAGTTGAACACTGAAGCTTTCTTT

CDR3 length: 16
clone size: .
V gene: TRBV19
D gene: .
J gene: TRBJ2-3
CDR3 protein: CASSTSALARSDTQYF
CDR3 DNA: TGTGCCAGTAGTACCTCGGCGCTAGCGAGGTCAGATACGCAGTATTTT

CDR3 length: 13
clone size: .
V gene: TRBV12-3/TRBV12-4
D gene: .
J gene: TRBJ2-5
CDR3 protein: CASSLGGQETQYF
CDR3 DNA: TGTGCCAGCAGTTTGGGAGGTCAAGAGACCCAGTACTTC

CDR3 length: 16
clone size: .
V gene: TRBV15
D gene: .
J gene: TRBJ1-2
CDR3 protein: CATSRDGGSYNYGYTF
CDR3 DNA: TGTGCCACCAGCAGAGATGGGGGGAGTTATAACTATGGCTACACCTTC